A single sample gave rise to the 9 T cell receptor beta chains below, sequenced in a study of CD8 T cells in Susac syndrome. Reverse transcription of roughly 0.45 to 1 ug RNA used random hexamers. TCRdb independently ran MiXCR on the immunoSEQ multiplex PCR reads; one entry per CDR3 protein. The sample yields about 160,000 distinct CDR3 sequences, approximately 93% seen once. Sequenced input: CD4+ T cells from PBMCs. All receptors come from a human donor with multiple sclerosis.

This clonotype was seen a single time. This chain links TRBV6-5 with TRBJ1-5; D is unresolved. Trimming stripped 6 bases from V and 6 bases from J, with 12 bases between. The CDR3 covers 13 residues. Germline lookup yields CDR1 MNHEY and CDR2 SVGAGI. CDR3 in amino acids: CASRGLAGQPQHF. CDR3 DNA: TGTGCCAGCAGGGGATTGGCCGGTCAGCCCCAGCATTTT.

The chain recombines TRBV5-1 with TRBJ2-6; possible D gene TRBD2, 6 bases. CDR1 and CDR2 (germline): SGHRS, YFSETQ. The CDR3 length is 17 residues. V was trimmed by 4 bases and J by 1 base, leaving 15 bases between them. CDR3 in amino acids: CASSDPGLESGANVLTF. The DNA of the CDR3 is TGCGCCAGCAGCGATCCGGGACTTGAATCTGGGGCCAACGTCCTGACTTTC.

The chain couples TRBV6-1 to TRBJ2-7, with TRBD1 matching over 7 bases. Germline-derived CDR1 and CDR2 are MNHNS and SASEGT. The CDR3 covers 15 residues. J was trimmed by 4 bases and V by 4 bases; bases with no gene match: 10. The CDR3 region is CASSVYRGPRYEQYF. The DNA for the CDR3 is TGTGCCAGCAGTGTATACAGGGGTCCCAGGTACGAGCAGTACTTC.

The rearrangement links TRBV20-1 to TRBJ1-5; D perhaps matches TRBD1 (5 bases). The V gene lost 2 bases and the J gene lost 3 bases, with 17 bases spanning the gap. This CDR3 contains 16 residues. CDR1 is DFQATT and CDR2 is SNEGSKA in the germline V gene (reference sequence). The CDR3 DNA reads as TGCAGTGCTAGAAAGACGGGACTAGGGGACAATCAGCCCCAGCATTTT. It codes for CSARKTGLGDNQPQHF.

The V call is TRBV28, the J call TRBJ2-3; no clear D gene. Germline CDR1 is MDHEN and CDR2 is SYDVKM. Trimming shortened V by 8 bases and J by 2 bases, and 17 bases separated the two germline ends. The CDR3 covers 15 residues. The CDR3 region has the DNA TGTGCCAGCCCCCCCCACCAAGAGACCACAGATACGCAGTATTTT. Translating it yields CASPPHQETTDTQYF. Drawing the rest from reference TRBV28 and TRBJ2-3, the complete variable domain is DVKVTQSSRYLVKRTGEKVFLECVQDMDHENMFWYRQDPGLGLRLIYFSYDVKMKEKGDIPEGYSVSREKKERFSLILESASTNQTSMYLCASPPHQETTDTQYFGPGTRLTVL.

The rearrangement links TRBV5-1 to TRBJ1-1, with 8 bases fitting TRBD1. The CDR3 runs to 14 residues. Trimming removed 4 bases from V and 5 bases from J; junction bases left unmatched: 7. The germline V gene has CDR1 SGHRS and CDR2 YFSETQ. The CDR3 here is CASSDQGAETEAFF. CDR3 sequence (DNA): TGCGCCAGCAGCGATCAGGGGGCTGAGACTGAAGCTTTCTTT.

The chain has TRBV19 and TRBJ2-1; D is undetermined. Germline lookup yields CDR1 LNHDA and CDR2 SQIVND (reference sequence). The CDR3 totals 12 residues. Trimming removed 9 bases from V and 10 bases from J, with 16 bases in between. Written as DNA, the CDR3 is TGTGCCAGCCTTGGATGGGAACGGGAGCAGTTCTTC. It codes for CASLGWEREQFF.

The gene calls are TRBV6-1 and TRBJ2-7, with 13 bases fitting TRBD2. Trimming cost V 6 bases and J 4 bases; bases outside gene matches: 15. CDR3 size: 18 residues. CDR1 MNHNS and CDR2 SASEGT come from the germline V gene. Written as DNA, the CDR3 is TGTGCCAGCAGCCCCCTCGGGACTAGCGGGACAGCCCTGTACGAGCAGTACTTC. It specifies CASSPLGTSGTALYEQYF.

The rearrangement uses TRBV6-1 and TRBJ2-1; 11 bases align to TRBD2. This CDR3 spans 15 amino acids. Trimming at V came to 2 bases and at J to 10 bases, leaving 7 bases not matched to a gene. CDR1 and CDR2 (germline): MNHNS, SASEGT. The CDR3 bases are TGTGCCAGCAGTGAATTAGCGGGGGGGTTTAGGGAGCAGTTCTTC. This translates into CASSELAGGFREQFF.